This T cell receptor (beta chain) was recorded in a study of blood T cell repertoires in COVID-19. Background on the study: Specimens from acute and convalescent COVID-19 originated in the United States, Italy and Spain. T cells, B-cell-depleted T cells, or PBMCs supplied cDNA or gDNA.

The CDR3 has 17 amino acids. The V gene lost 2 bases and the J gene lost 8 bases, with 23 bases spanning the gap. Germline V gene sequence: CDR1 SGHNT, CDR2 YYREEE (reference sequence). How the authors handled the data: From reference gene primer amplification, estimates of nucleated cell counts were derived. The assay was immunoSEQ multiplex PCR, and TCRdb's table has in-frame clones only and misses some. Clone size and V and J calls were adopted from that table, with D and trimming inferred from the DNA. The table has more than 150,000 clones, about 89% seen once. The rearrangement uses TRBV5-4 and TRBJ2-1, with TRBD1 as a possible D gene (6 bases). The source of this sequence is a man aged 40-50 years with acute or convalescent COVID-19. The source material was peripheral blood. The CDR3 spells CASSLKAGAGSGDEQFF. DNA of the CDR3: TGTGCCAGCAGCTTAAAGGCAGGGGCGGGCTCGGGCGATGAGCAGTTCTTC.